What follows are 32 T cell receptor beta chains derived from one specimen sequenced in a study of T cells after somatic rescue of genetic block. TCRdb's copy holds only in-frame clones and misses some; the assay was immunoSEQ multiplex PCR. The table lists under 150,000 clones, 75% to 95% of them singletons. The sequenced sample consisted of peripheral blood mononuclear cells (PBMCs). These TCRs come from a woman aged 18-29 years.

V is TRBV4-1 and J is TRBJ1-3; unclear D gene. In germline, CDR1 is MGHRA, CDR2 YSYEKL. CDR3 length: 14 amino acids. V was shortened by 4 bases and J by 6 bases, with 13 bases between the two germline ends. CDR3 sequence reads: CASSLLSSVNTIYF. The CDR3 DNA reads as TGCGCCAGCAGCCTCCTCTCGAGTGTAAACACCATATATTTT.

This chain connects TRBV7-3 to TRBJ1-1; 8 nucleotides line up with TRBD1. The CDR3 sequence is 16 residues long. Germline assignment: CDR1 SGHTA and CDR2 FQGTGA. Trimming cost V 1 base and J 1 base; bases outside gene matches: 5. The DNA for the CDR3 is TGTGCCAGCAGCTTAAACCCCACAGGGGGGAACACTGAAGCTTTCTTT. It encodes CASSLNPTGGNTEAFF.

The rearrangement uses TRBV28 and TRBJ1-5; D is unresolved. With 2 bases removed from V and 1 base from J, the gap between germline ends came to 12 bases. This CDR3 spans 16 amino acids. Germline-derived CDR1 and CDR2 are MDHEN and SYDVKM. CDR3 in DNA: TGTGCCAGCAGTTTAAGCGTCGGGTTGAGCAATCAGCCCCAGCATTTT. As protein: CASSLSVGLSNQPQHF.

The V and J genes are TRBV9 and TRBJ2-2; D gene unclear. Trimming took off 3 bases at V and 0 bases at J, with 15 bases between the two ends. In germline, CDR1 is SGDLS, CDR2 YYNGEE. The CDR3 spans 17 residues. Here the CDR3 DNA reads TGTGCCAGCAGCGCAACCACGACGGGCACGAACACCGGGGAGCTGTTTTTT. This encodes CASSATTTGTNTGELFF. Full variable domain (remainder filled in from reference TRBV9 and TRBJ2-2): DSGVTQTPKHLITATGQRVTLRCSPRSGDLSVYWYQQSLDQGLQFLIQYYNGEERAKGNILERFSAQQFPDLHSELNLSSLELGDSALYFCASSATTTGTNTGELFFGEGSRLTVL.

The rearrangement links TRBV27 to TRBJ1-6; the D is unclear. V dropped 2 bases and J dropped 4 bases, with 9 bases sitting between them. Germline assignment: CDR1 MNHEY and CDR2 SMNVEV (reference sequence). CDR3 length: 15 amino acids. The CDR3 region is CASSLKSFYNSPLHF. The DNA for the CDR3 is TGTGCCAGCAGTTTAAAAAGTTTTTATAATTCACCCCTCCACTTT.

The V and J genes are TRBV14 and TRBJ2-5, with D perhaps matching TRBD1 or TRBD2 (5 bases each). The CDR3 extends over 15 amino acids. Germline-derived CDR1 and CDR2 are SGHDN and FVKESK. Trimming shortened V by 3 bases and J by 7 bases, and 18 bases separated the two germline ends. CDR3 bases: TGTGCCAGCAGCCACAACCGGGACCTAGGAACGACCCAGTACTTC. Protein sequence: CASSHNRDLGTTQYF.

The rearrangement links TRBV15 to TRBJ1-6, with D unclear. CDR3 length: 13 amino acids. V lost 1 base and J lost 7, with 5 bases in between. CDR1 and CDR2 (germline): LNHNV, YYDKDF (reference sequence). The CDR3 here is CATSRVQNSPLHF. In DNA form, the CDR3 reads TGTGCCACCAGCAGAGTTCAGAATTCACCCCTCCACTTT.

V and J are TRBV21-1 and TRBJ2-1; TRBD2, the D gene given by the table, was not confirmed from the DNA. TRBV21-1 is a pseudogene locus. The length of the CDR3 is 16 residues. This CDR3 is CASSPPAGPAYNEQFF. The CDR3 coding sequence is TGTGCCAGCAGCCCCCCCGCGGGGCCGGCCTACAATGAGCAGTTCTTC.

This rearrangement joins TRBV6-5 to TRBJ2-1; D might be TRBD1 or TRBD2, each matching 5 bases. This CDR3 comprises 11 residues. Looked up from germline, CDR1 is MNHEY and CDR2 is SVGAGI. The V and J ends lost 7 bases and 9 bases respectively, with 10 bases between them. CDR3 bases: TGTGCCAGCACCGGGGCCAGTGAGCAGTTCTTC. Amino acid sequence: CASTGASEQFF.

This clone was detected once. This chain joins TRBV1 and TRBJ1-5; TRBD1, the D gene given by the table, was not confirmed from the DNA. TRBV1 has pseudogene status. The CDR3 extends over 13 amino acids. The CDR3 bases are TGCACCAGCAAGACAGGGAAAGCCCAGCCCCAGCATTTT. It is translated as CTSKTGKAQPQHF.

The genes are TRBV2 and TRBJ2-7; D unclear. The germline V gene encodes CDR1 SNHLY and CDR2 FYNNEI. Trimming removed 0 bases at V and 3 bases at J, with 12 bases between. This CDR3 comprises 15 residues. The CDR3 is CASSEAPRSSYEQYF. The CDR3 bases are TGTGCCAGCAGTGAAGCGCCAAGGAGCAGCTACGAGCAGTACTTC.

This rearrangement joins TRBV4-2 to TRBJ2-7; D unresolved. The ends were cut back, 4 bases at V and 1 base at J, with 11 bases in the middle. Looked up from germline, CDR1 is LGHNA and CDR2 is YNFKEQ. The CDR3 is 14 amino acids. The CDR3 DNA reads TGTGCCAGCAGCCCGATGTGGGAATCCTACGAGCAGTACTTC. It codes for CASSPMWESYEQYF.

This clone appeared once. V gene TRBV7-2 combines with J gene TRBJ2-7; 8 positions match TRBD1. The CDR3 spans 16 residues. J lost 3 bases, V lost 5 bases, and 12 bases had no gene match. Germline V gives CDR1 SGHTA, CDR2 FQGNSA. CDR3 nucleotides: TGTGCCAGCAGCCCCCCTCCCGGACAGGGACGCTACGAGCAGTACTTC. This translates into CASSPPPGQGRYEQYF.

V gene TRBV2 combines with J gene TRBJ1-2; D might be TRBD1 (6 bases). Trimming cost V 3 bases and J 1 base, with 15 bases left between them. The germline V gene has CDR1 SNHLY and CDR2 FYNNEI. The CDR3 is made up of 16 amino acids. CDR3 region: CASSEWTEPINYGYTF. CDR3 bases: TGTGCCAGCAGTGAGTGGACAGAACCTATTAACTATGGCTACACCTTC.

This chain joins TRBV5-1 and TRBJ1-2; 7 bases map to TRBD1. CDR1 SGHRS and CDR2 YFSETQ come from the germline V gene. The ends lost 4 bases at V and 2 bases at J; junction bases unmatched: 5. The CDR3 extends over 14 amino acids. CDR3: CASSHRQGNYGYTF. The CDR3, as DNA: TGCGCCAGCAGCCACCGACAGGGAAACTATGGCTACACCTTC.

This chain's CDR3 is CASSLVGHSYQETQYF. CDR3 coding DNA: TGCGCCAGCAGCTTGGTAGGACATTCGTACCAAGAGACCCAGTACTTC. The chain carries TRBV5-1 and TRBJ2-5; D is perhaps TRBD1 (5 bases). Germline V lookup: CDR1 SGHRS, CDR2 YFSETQ. CDR3 length: 16 residues. The germline V and J ends were trimmed by 0 bases and 0 bases, with 12 bases remaining between them.

Written as DNA, the CDR3 is TGTGCCAGCAACCTCGACAGGGCCCCTCCACATTTT. This encodes CASNLDRAPPHF. The chain recombines TRBV28 with TRBJ1-5; the match to TRBD1 covers 7 bases. The CDR3 loop spans 12 amino acids. V was pared by 7 bases and J by 16 bases, with 13 bases of the junction left unmatched. Germline CDR1 and CDR2: MDHEN and SYDVKM.

V usage is TRBV7-8 and J usage is TRBJ2-7, with D hard to call. CDR1 and CDR2 from the germline V gene are SGHVS and FQNEAQ. Trimming pared 3 bases from V and 3 bases from J, leaving 9 bases between. CDR3 length: 13 residues. CDR3 region: CASSFGRFYEQYF. The DNA of the CDR3 is TGTGCCAGCAGCTTTGGGCGGTTCTACGAGCAGTACTTC.

The V call is TRBV30, the J call TRBJ1-2; D gene ambiguous. Germline V gene sequence: CDR1 GTSNPN, CDR2 SVGIG (reference sequence). Trimming cost V 3 bases and J 8 bases, with 10 bases left between them. The CDR3 contains 11 residues. CDR3 protein: CAWSRAGGYTF. CDR3 coding DNA: TGTGCCTGGAGCCGGGCGGGCGGCTACACCTTC.

The chain has TRBV10-1 and TRBJ1-2; 8 nucleotides agree with TRBD1. The V gene end was trimmed by 4 bases and the J gene end by 7 bases; junction bases not matched to a gene: 17. This CDR3 spans 17 amino acids. Per the germline V gene, CDR1 is WNHNN and CDR2 is SYGVQD (reference sequence). This chain's CDR3 is CASSASISDRDRCGYTF. CDR3 nucleotide sequence: TGCGCCAGCAGTGCGTCGATATCCGACCGGGACAGGTGTGGCTACACCTTC.

The chain uses TRBV9 and TRBJ2-7; D is unresolved. Per the germline V gene, CDR1 is SGDLS and CDR2 is YYNGEE. With 0 bases removed from V and 2 bases from J, the gap between germline ends came to 9 bases. This CDR3 spans 14 amino acids. The CDR3 loop is CASSVGDPTYEQYF. The CDR3 region has the DNA TGTGCCAGCAGCGTAGGAGATCCCACCTACGAGCAGTACTTC.

V gene TRBV15 combines with J gene TRBJ1-1; D might be TRBD1 (5 bases). Trimming took 0 bases from V and 1 from J, leaving 9 bases between them. The CDR3 consists of 15 residues. Germline CDR1 LNHNV, CDR2 YYDKDF (reference sequence). The CDR3 protein is CATSRDGAGNTEAFF. The CDR3 DNA reads as TGTGCCACCAGCAGAGATGGGGCTGGGAACACTGAAGCTTTCTTT. Based on the CDR3 plus reference TRBV15 and TRBJ1-1, the full variable domain is DAMVIQNPRYQVTQFGKPVTLSCSQTLNHNVMYWYQQKSSQAPKLLFHYYDKDFNNEADTPDNFQSRRPNTSFCFLDIRSPGLGDTAMYLCATSRDGAGNTEAFFGQGTRLTVV.

This chain links TRBV11-2 with TRBJ2-2; 8 bases align to TRBD1. Germline CDR1 is SGHAT and CDR2 is FQNNGV. The CDR3 has 16 residues. The ends lost 4 bases at V and 5 bases at J; junction bases unmatched: 9. The chain's CDR3 is CASSSRWTGSTGELFF. In nucleotides, the CDR3 is TGTGCCAGCAGCTCCCGTTGGACAGGGAGTACCGGGGAGCTGTTTTTT.

The sample holds a few counts of this clone. J is TRBJ1-1 and V is TRBV12-5; TRBD1 matches at 9 bases. This CDR3 has 13 amino acids. The trim removed 6 bases at V and 5 bases at J, leaving 4 bases unmatched. From germline, CDR1 is LGHNT and CDR2 FRNRAP. The CDR3 protein is CASGLTGGTEAFF. CDR3 nucleotides: TGTGCTAGTGGCCTGACAGGGGGGACTGAAGCTTTCTTT. The full variable domain, completed using reference TRBV12-5 and TRBJ1-1, is DARVTQTPRHKVTEMGQEVTMRCQPILGHNTVFWYRQTMMQGLELLAYFRNRAPLDDSGMPKDRFSAEMPDATLATLKIQPSEPRDSAVYFCASGLTGGTEAFFGQGTRLTVV.

This chain connects TRBV6-5 to TRBJ1-2; D unresolved. The CDR3 loop spans 13 amino acids. Deletions cut 5 bases from V and 3 bases from J, with 10 bases between. Germline V gives CDR1 MNHEY, CDR2 SVGAGI. CDR3 bases: TGTGCCAGCAGTACGGGGATTGACTATGGCTACACCTTC. Translation: CASSTGIDYGYTF.

The chain couples TRBV7-9 to TRBJ2-1; the D is unclear. The CDR3 totals 12 residues. Germline values: CDR1 SEHNR, CDR2 FQNEAQ (reference sequence). V was pared by 5 bases and J by 6 bases, with 8 bases between. CDR3 sequence (DNA): TGTGCCAGCAGCAACCGAGGCAATGAGCAGTTCTTC. It codes for CASSNRGNEQFF. The variable domain in full, completed from reference TRBV7-9 and TRBJ2-1, reads DTGVSQNPRHKITKRGQNVTFRCDPISEHNRLYWYRQTLGQGPEFLTYFQNEAQLEKSRLLSDRFSAERPKGSFSTLEIQRTEQGDSAMYLCASSNRGNEQFFGPGTRLTVL.

This clone showed up just once. The chain links TRBV7-9 to TRBJ2-7; 7 bases match TRBD2. CDR1 is SEHNR, CDR2 FQNEAQ, per germline (reference sequence). V lost 5 bases and J lost 4; bases outside the gene matches: 8. CDR3 length: 14 amino acids. CDR3 coding DNA: TGTGCCAGCAGCGACGGGGGGTCGGGGTACGAGCAGTACTTC. The encoded protein is CASSDGGSGYEQYF.

This chain links TRBV30 with TRBJ2-4; D is undetermined. The CDR3 is 11 residues long. V was trimmed by 5 bases and J by 2 bases, leaving 4 bases between them. In germline, CDR1 is GTSNPN, CDR2 SVGIG (reference sequence). CDR3 coding DNA: TGTGCCTGGGGCCCCAAAAACATTCAGTACTTC. As protein: CAWGPKNIQYF.

J is TRBJ1-2 and V is TRBV28; unclear D gene. CDR3 length: 14 residues. Germline assignment: CDR1 MDHEN and CDR2 SYDVKM. Trimming stripped 5 bases from V and 8 bases from J, with 18 bases between. Here the CDR3 DNA reads TGTGCCAGCAGTCCCTCCGCCCGGGTATACGGCTACACCTTC. Translating it yields CASSPSARVYGYTF.

The chain links TRBV12-5 to TRBJ2-5, with 10 bases matching TRBD2. This CDR3 has 16 amino acids. Germline CDR1 and CDR2: LGHNT and FRNRAP. The junction had 10 bases not matched to a gene; V was cut back by 7 bases and J by 2 bases. CDR3 residues: CASATGRAGGQETQYF. The CDR3 nucleotides are TGTGCTAGTGCGACAGGGAGAGCGGGGGGGCAAGAGACCCAGTACTTC.

The chain has TRBV4-1 and TRBJ2-3; 13 positions match TRBD2. Germline-derived CDR1 and CDR2 are MGHRA and YSYEKL. The trim removed 1 base at V and 7 bases at J, leaving 2 bases unmatched. This CDR3 region has 15 residues. CDR3 nucleotide sequence: TGCGCCAGCAGCCAAGGGACTAGCGGGGGCTATACGCAGTATTTT. Protein: CASSQGTSGGYTQYF.

The chain links TRBV5-3 to TRBJ1-5, with 7 bases fitting TRBD1. TRBV5-3 is an ORF, with its function uncertain. J lost 0 bases, V lost 5 bases, and 32 bases had no gene match. The CDR3 has 24 residues. The CDR3 here is CARSSDRAELASPVLNYSNQPQHF. CDR3 nucleotide sequence: TGTGCCAGAAGTTCAGACAGGGCAGAACTAGCCAGTCCCGTCCTTAATTATAGCAATCAGCCCCAGCATTTT.